What follows are 30 T cell receptor beta chains derived from one specimen sequenced in a study of T-cell reconstitution after alpha-beta-depleted transplantation in children. Unique molecular identifiers were used to barcode this TCRbeta library. From the PCR reads, TCRdb called clonotypes with MiXCR, one entry per CDR3 protein. Among more than 500,000 distinct CDR3 sequences listed, over 10% were seen once. The material sequenced was PBMCs, mostly from graft donor cells, taken 180 days after TCRalphabeta/CD19-depleted stem cell transplant. These TCRs come from a female patient between 2 and 15 years old who had a stem cell transplant for aplastic anemia, so the T cells may come from the graft donor.

This rearrangement joins TRBV4-3 to TRBJ2-7; a weak D match, TRBD1 (5 bases). Germline V CDR1 and CDR2: LGHNA, YSLEER. Trimming cost V 0 bases and J 2 bases, with 14 bases left between them. The CDR3 spans 16 residues. The CDR3 sequence: CASSQDYEAGPYEQYF. CDR3 nucleotide sequence: TGCGCCAGCAGCCAAGATTATGAGGCAGGGCCCTACGAGCAGTACTTC.

J is TRBJ2-1 and V is TRBV4-3; 7 nucleotides align to TRBD1. This CDR3 is 17 amino acids long. CDR1 and CDR2 (germline): LGHNA, YSLEER. V shed 4 bases, J shed 8 bases, and the junction held 17 bases outside the gene matches. The CDR3 protein is CASSPTRVRQGVDEQFF. CDR3 nucleotide sequence: TGCGCCAGCAGCCCGACAAGGGTCCGACAGGGTGTCGATGAGCAGTTCTTC.

V and J are TRBV6-2 or TRBV6-3 and TRBJ2-1, with TRBD2 matching over 10 bases. Trimming took 0 bases from V and 9 from J; bases not matched to a gene: 11. This CDR3 comprises 17 residues. Germline CDR1 and CDR2: MNHEY and SVGEGT. This CDR3 is CASSYSTASGSGGEQFF. DNA of the CDR3: TGTGCCAGCAGTTACTCGACGGCTAGCGGGAGTGGGGGTGAGCAGTTCTTC.

This clonotype showed up many times. This sequence joins TRBV27 and TRBJ2-5; no definite D call. The V gene's germline CDR1 is MNHEY and CDR2 SMNVEV (reference sequence). The CDR3 consists of 15 residues. V lost 0 bases and J lost 0, with 8 bases in between. CDR3 protein: CASSLSKGHQETQYF. The CDR3 bases are TGTGCCAGCAGTTTATCGAAAGGCCACCAAGAGACCCAGTACTTC.

This clonotype was detected only a few times. The CDR3 sequence: CSVGDGATQYF. DNA for the CDR3: TGCAGCGTCGGGGACGGGGCGACCCAGTACTTC. The chain combines TRBV29-1 with TRBJ2-5; possibly TRBD1 or TRBD2 for D (5 bases each). The length of the CDR3 is 11 residues. Germline CDR1 is SQVTM and CDR2 is ANQGSEA. Trimming pared 6 bases from V and 7 bases from J, leaving 12 bases between.

The chain links TRBV7-8 to TRBJ2-2; 8 bases match TRBD1. With V trimmed by 5 bases and J by 3 bases, 8 bases remained unmatched. Germline V gene lookup returns CDR1 SGHVS and CDR2 FQNEAQ. The CDR3 runs to 16 residues. The CDR3 spells CASSPAGGPYTGELFF. Written as DNA, the CDR3 is TGTGCCAGCAGCCCAGCAGGGGGCCCATACACCGGGGAGCTGTTTTTT.

Notes on this clonotype: A read error may explain this, as a much larger clone is one base away. The chain uses TRBV12-3 or TRBV12-4 and TRBJ2-5, with unresolved D. V was pared by 3 bases and J by 2 bases, with 13 bases between. This CDR3 contains 15 residues. CDR3 protein: CASSLGKEIQETQYF. The DNA for the CDR3 is TGTGCCAGCAGTTTGGGCAAGGAGATACAAGAGACCCAGTACTTC.

This clonotype was found many times. The chain recombines TRBV5-1 with TRBJ2-3, with D perhaps TRBD1 or TRBD2 (5 bases each). The CDR3 sequence is 14 residues long. Germline values: CDR1 SGHRS, CDR2 YFSETQ. The V and J ends lost 0 bases and 2 bases respectively, with 7 bases between them. CDR3 bases: TGCGCCAGCAGCTTGGGGGGGTACACAGATACGCAGTATTTT. Encoded protein: CASSLGGYTDTQYF.

The chain is built from TRBV28 and TRBJ2-7; no definite D call. V was cut by 3 bases and J by 7 bases, with 10 bases left in between. The germline gives CDR1 MDHEN, CDR2 SYDVKM. The CDR3 sequence is 12 residues long. CDR3 sequence (DNA): TGTGCCAGCAGTTTTCAGGCTTCTGAGCAGTACGTC. It translates to CASSFQASEQYV.

Comment on this clonotype: Compared with germline, one end of the junction differs, possibly owing to a read error. This chain connects TRBV6-5 to TRBJ1-3, with D maybe TRBD1 (5 bases). CDR1 is MNHEY and CDR2 is SVGAGI in the germline V gene. The CDR3 covers 17 residues. This CDR3 is CASSYSLGASSGNTTYF. CDR3 DNA: TGTGCCAGCAGTTACTCGTTAGGGGCCAGCTCTGGAAACACCACATATTTT.

CDR3 sequence reads: CSVGDTNTGELFF. The CDR3 nucleotides are TGCAGCGTTGGAGACACCAACACCGGGGAGCTGTTTTTT. The gene calls are TRBV29-1 and TRBJ2-2; no clear D gene. Germline-derived CDR1 and CDR2 are SQVTM and ANQGSEA. This CDR3 region has 13 residues. Between the trimmed V and J ends, which lost 4 bases and 2 bases, there was a span of 8 bases.

This clonotype was detected a few times. The junction shows a germline mismatch at one end, possibly a read error. This chain joins TRBV18 and TRBJ2-3; 11 nucleotides match TRBD2. Germline V gene data show CDR1 as KGHSH and CDR2 as LQKENI. The CDR3 covers 12 residues. The CDR3 region has the DNA TGTGCCAGCTCGCTCGATAGCGGGAGGGTGGATTTT. Translated, it gives CASSLDSGRVDF. Full variable domain (outside the CDR3, taken from reference TRBV18 and TRBJ2-3): NAGVMQNPRHLVRRRGQEARLRCSPMKGHSHVYWYRQLPEEGLKFMVYLQKENIIDESGMPKERFSAEFPKEGPSILRIQQVVRGDSAAYFCASSLDSGRVDFGPGTRLTVL.

The chain has TRBV20-1 and TRBJ1-1; D call uncertain. The length of the CDR3 is 12 residues. Germline V lookup: CDR1 DFQATT, CDR2 SNEGSKA (reference sequence). The V end lost 3 bases, the J end lost 1 base, and 6 bases lay between the germline ends. The CDR3: CSASKRNTEAFF. The CDR3 DNA reads TGCAGTGCTAGTAAGAGGAACACTGAAGCTTTCTTT.

This clonotype was counted many times. The chain employs TRBV28 and TRBJ2-1; possibly TRBD1 or TRBD2 for D (5 bases each). V was pared by 1 base and J by 4 bases, with 8 bases between. Germline CDR1 MDHEN, CDR2 SYDVKM. The CDR3 contains 14 residues. CDR3 sequence: CASSLSGPYNEQFF. The CDR3 bases are TGTGCCAGCAGTTTATCGGGACCTTACAATGAGCAGTTCTTC. The whole variable domain, filled in from reference TRBV28 and TRBJ2-1, reads DVKVTQSSRYLVKRTGEKVFLECVQDMDHENMFWYRQDPGLGLRLIYFSYDVKMKEKGDIPEGYSVSREKKERFSLILESASTNQTSMYLCASSLSGPYNEQFFGPGTRLTVL.

This clonotype was observed a few times. The chain couples TRBV5-1 to TRBJ2-2; 9 bases are shared with TRBD1. V lost 1 base and J lost 0; bases outside the gene matches: 7. CDR1 is SGHRS and CDR2 is YFSETQ in the germline V gene. This CDR3 has 18 residues. CDR3 amino acids: CASSLSLRQGANTGELFF. Written as DNA, the CDR3 is TGCGCCAGCAGCTTGTCCTTGCGACAGGGGGCGAACACCGGGGAGCTGTTTTTT.

This chain joins TRBV3-1 and TRBJ2-2, with D tentatively TRBD2 (6 bases). The CDR3 covers 17 residues. The V end was cut by 0 bases, the J end by 0 bases, with 11 bases between. The V gene's germline CDR1 is LGHDT and CDR2 YNNKEL (reference sequence). DNA for the CDR3: TGTGCCAGCAGCCAAGAGTCTAGCGACTCGAACACCGGGGAGCTGTTTTTT. This gives the protein CASSQESSDSNTGELFF.

In its sample, this clonotype was seen a few times. This rearrangement joins TRBV28 to TRBJ1-5, with TRBD1 identical over 11 bases. Unmatched junction bases numbered 4, after V lost 6 bases and J lost 6 bases. CDR3 length equals 14 residues. Germline V lookup: CDR1 MDHEN, CDR2 SYDVKM. The CDR3 region has the DNA TGTGCCAGCAGACCCGGGACAGGGGGTCAGCCCCAGCATTTT. Protein sequence: CASRPGTGGQPQHF.

The chain carries TRBV12-3 or TRBV12-4 and TRBJ2-6; D is unresolved. V lost 6 bases to trimming and J lost 1 base, with 16 bases between them. This CDR3 spans 17 amino acids. CDR3 nucleotides: TGTGCCAGCAGCCCTGGCTTGCTTGCTTCTGGGGCCAACGTCCTGACTTTC. It is translated as CASSPGLLASGANVLTF.

This clonotype was detected a few times. The chain employs TRBV6-1 and TRBJ2-2; 9 bases agree with TRBD2. The CDR3 has 15 amino acids. Germline V gene lookup returns CDR1 MNHNS and CDR2 SASEGT. The V and J ends lost 4 bases and 6 bases, in that order; junction bases with no gene match: 6. Written as DNA, the CDR3 is TGTGCCAGCAGTGCCCCGCGGGAGGGCCCCGGGGAGCTGTTTTTT. It codes for CASSAPREGPGELFF.

This clonotype was counted a few times. This chain joins TRBV2 and TRBJ1-5; D is perhaps TRBD1 (5 bases). This CDR3 spans 12 amino acids. V lost 4 bases and J 12 bases, leaving 13 bases between the germline ends. In germline, CDR1 is SNHLY, CDR2 FYNNEI. As DNA, the CDR3 is TGTGCCAGCAGTGCCAGGGAGTTCAGCCAGCATTTT. Translating it yields CASSAREFSQHF. The full variable domain, its missing parts supplied by reference TRBV2 and TRBJ1-5, is EPEVTQTPSHQVTQMGQEVILRCVPISNHLYFYWYRQILGQKVEFLVSFYNNEISEKSEIFDDQFSVERPDGSNFTLKIRSTKLEDSAMYFCASSAREFSQHFGDGTRLSIL.

This clonotype was recorded a few times. V is TRBV20-1 and J is TRBJ2-5, with TRBD2 matching 11 bases. CDR3 length equals 14 residues. CDR1 DFQATT and CDR2 SNEGSKA come from the germline V gene (reference sequence). The V and J ends lost 6 bases and 2 bases, in that order; junction bases with no gene match: 5. CDR3 sequence: CSARTSGSQETQYF. The CDR3 nucleotides are TGCAGTGCCCGTACTAGCGGGAGTCAAGAGACCCAGTACTTC.

This clonotype was seen at least ten times. This chain joins TRBV12-3 or TRBV12-4 and TRBJ2-7; 7 bases match TRBD1. V was clipped by 4 bases and J by 2 bases; unmatched bases: 5. This CDR3 is built from 14 residues. CDR3 protein: CASSSQGRPYEQYF. The CDR3, as DNA: TGTGCCAGCAGTTCACAGGGGCGTCCCTACGAGCAGTACTTC.

The chain uses TRBV4-3 and TRBJ2-7; 7 nucleotides match TRBD2. Germline V gene sequence: CDR1 LGHNA, CDR2 YSLEER. This CDR3 region has 14 residues. The junction had 5 bases not matched to a gene; V was cut back by 4 bases and J by 2 bases. CDR3 in amino acids: CASSPRAGAYEQYF. The CDR3 DNA is TGCGCCAGCAGCCCGCGGGCGGGGGCCTACGAGCAGTACTTC.

The V call is TRBV7-2, the J call TRBJ1-5, with 7 positions matching TRBD1. With V trimmed by 6 bases and J by 4 bases, 6 bases remained unmatched. The CDR3 length is 14 residues. The germline CDR1 and CDR2 sequences are SGHTA and FQGNSA. The CDR3 reads CASSTRDSNQPQHF. The CDR3 DNA sequence: TGTGCCAGCAGTACCCGGGACAGTAATCAGCCCCAGCATTTT.

The sample holds a few counts of this clonotype. This chain uses TRBV20-1 with TRBJ2-2; D possibly matches TRBD1 or TRBD2 (6 bases each). This CDR3 region has 14 residues. Deletions cut 6 bases from V and 7 bases from J, with 18 bases between. Germline CDR1 reads DFQATT; CDR2 reads SNEGSKA (reference sequence). The CDR3 DNA sequence: TGCAGTGCCGCAGAAGGGGGGTTCGGCGGGGAGCTGTTTTTT. Translation gives CSAAEGGFGGELFF.

The rearrangement links TRBV2 to TRBJ2-2, with D possibly TRBD2 on 6 matching bases. Germline V CDR1 and CDR2: SNHLY, FYNNEI. Trimming pared 6 bases from V and 7 bases from J, leaving 21 bases between. The CDR3 totals 16 residues. CDR3 bases: TGTGCCAGCAGCCCTAGCGAAATAACGAGAGGCGGGGAGCTGTTTTTT. Its translation is CASSPSEITRGGELFF.

Details on this clonotype: The junction differs from germline at one of its ends, possibly a read error. The V and J genes are TRBV14 and TRBJ2-1; the match to TRBD2 covers 11 bases. Per germline, CDR1 SGHDN and CDR2 FVKESK. CDR3 length: 14 amino acids. Written as DNA, the CDR3 is TGTGCCAGCCGTACTAGCGGGAGCTACAATGAGCAGTCCTTC. This gives the protein CASRTSGSYNEQSF.

In its sample, this clonotype was seen many times. The V and J genes are TRBV10-2 and TRBJ2-5, with D perhaps TRBD2 (5 bases). Germline values: CDR1 WSHSY, CDR2 SAAADI. The V and J ends lost 6 bases and 5 bases respectively, with 16 bases between them. This CDR3 has 14 amino acids. The CDR3 protein is CASRVTGGGETQYF. In DNA form, the CDR3 reads TGCGCCAGCAGGGTCACGGGTGGCGGGGAGACCCAGTACTTC.

Only a few counts were recorded for this clonotype. The chain couples TRBV3-1 to TRBJ2-2; D is perhaps TRBD1 or TRBD2 (5 bases each). The CDR3 is 17 amino acids. V was clipped by 4 bases and J by 4 bases, with 19 bases between them. Germline V CDR1 and CDR2: LGHDT, YNNKEL (reference sequence). CDR3 bases: TGTGCCAGCAGCCGCCCCCCACGGGGACGGAGCACCGGGGAGCTGTTTTTT. As protein: CASSRPPRGRSTGELFF.

V usage is TRBV12-3 or TRBV12-4 and J usage is TRBJ2-7; tentative D call: TRBD1 (5 bases). The CDR3 has 14 residues. V lost 4 bases, J lost 1 base, and 11 bases lay in between. In DNA form, the CDR3 reads TGTGCCAGCAGTTCATCAGGGTGGTCCTACGAGCAGTACTTC. Amino acids: CASSSSGWSYEQYF.